This T cell receptor (beta chain) originates from a study of OX40 agonist ivuxolimab in advanced cancers. Study conclusions and caveats: Clonal expansion was seen in CD4+ and CD8+ blood T cells by week 6 at 0.1 to 3.0 mg/kg.

This clone was seen once. Its matching antigen is unknown. Libraries were prepared by immunoSEQ multiplex PCR; TCRdb keeps only in-frame clonotypes and omits some of them. The profile shows about 39,000 clones, 92% of them singletons. Trimming cost V 2 bases and J 4 bases; bases outside gene matches: 2. The CDR3 extends over 14 amino acids. Germline-derived CDR1 and CDR2 are MDHEN and SYDVKM. This specimen was CD4+ or CD8+ T cells sorted from blood, taken in a trial of the OX40 agonist ivuxolimab. The sequence was collected from an adult with an advanced solid tumor such as melanoma, head and neck, liver or kidney cancer. This chain joins TRBV28 and TRBJ2-1; 7 nucleotides agree with TRBD2. CDR3 region: CASSLGLGYNEQFF. CDR3 sequence (DNA): TGTGCCAGCAGTTTAGGACTAGGGTACAATGAGCAGTTCTTC.